This TCR beta chain was sequenced for a study of beta chain features in type 1 diabetes. Study as a whole: Some 110,000,000 sorted cells were examined across all samples. Study-level points and caveats: Among patients with Type 1 diabetes, TCRB CDR3s were moderately but significantly shorter in every one of the four CD4+ subsets.

Sorting of CD4+ naive, central memory, regulatory and stem cell-like memory cells was performed via CD45RO/CCR7/CD25/CD127/CD95/CD27. Deletions cut 0 bases from V and 4 bases from J, with 9 bases between. The CDR3 length is 15 residues. Germline V gene lookup returns CDR1 SNHLY and CDR2 FYNNEI. This clone was seen a few times. Its antigen is not known. cDNA synthesis used the whole RNA isolate, giving expressed TCRB sequences. The method was immunoSEQ multiplex PCR; TCRdb's version includes in-frame clones alone and lacks a portion of them. Among about 900,000 clones listed, under 20% were seen once. The chain joins TRBV2 to TRBJ2-2, with D possibly TRBD2 on 6 matching bases. The TCR originated in a woman between 18 and 29 years old in good health. The sequenced sample was naive CD4+ T cells from blood. The CDR3 sequence: CASSEAPEGTGELFF. The CDR3 DNA follows: TGTGCCAGCAGTGAAGCCCCGGAGGGCACCGGGGAGCTGTTTTTT.